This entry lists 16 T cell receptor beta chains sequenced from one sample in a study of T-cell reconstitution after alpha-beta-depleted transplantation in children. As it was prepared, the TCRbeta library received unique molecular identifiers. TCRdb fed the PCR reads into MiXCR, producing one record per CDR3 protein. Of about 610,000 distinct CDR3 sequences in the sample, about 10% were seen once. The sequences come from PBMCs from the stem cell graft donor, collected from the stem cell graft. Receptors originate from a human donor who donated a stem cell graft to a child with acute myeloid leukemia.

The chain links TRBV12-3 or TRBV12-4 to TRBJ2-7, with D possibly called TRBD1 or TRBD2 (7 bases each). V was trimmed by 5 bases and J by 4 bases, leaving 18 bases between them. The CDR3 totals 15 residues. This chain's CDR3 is CASSPGGAGSYEQYF. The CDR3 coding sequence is TGTGCCAGCAGTCCAGGGGGGGCAGGGAGTTACGAGCAGTACTTC.

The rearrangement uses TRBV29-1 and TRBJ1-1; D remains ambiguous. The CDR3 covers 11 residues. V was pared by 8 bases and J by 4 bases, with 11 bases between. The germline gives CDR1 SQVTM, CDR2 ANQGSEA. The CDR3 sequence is CSSGLGTEAFF. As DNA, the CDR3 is TGCAGCTCTGGACTCGGCACTGAAGCTTTCTTT.

The DNA for the CDR3 is TGCGCCAGCAGCCCCGAGGGGGATACGCAGTATTTT. As protein: CASSPEGDTQYF. V gene TRBV5-1 combines with J gene TRBJ2-3; D possibly matches TRBD1 or TRBD2 (5 bases each). The CDR3 runs 12 residues. Germline V lookup: CDR1 SGHRS, CDR2 YFSETQ. V shed 4 bases and J shed 6 bases, with 9 bases lying between them. Variable domain in full (rest from reference TRBV5-1 and TRBJ2-3): KAGVTQTPRYLIKTRGQQVTLSCSPISGHRSVSWYQQTPGQGLQFLFEYFSETQRNKGNFPGRFSGRQFSNSRSEMNVSTLELGDSALYLCASSPEGDTQYFGPGTRLTVL.

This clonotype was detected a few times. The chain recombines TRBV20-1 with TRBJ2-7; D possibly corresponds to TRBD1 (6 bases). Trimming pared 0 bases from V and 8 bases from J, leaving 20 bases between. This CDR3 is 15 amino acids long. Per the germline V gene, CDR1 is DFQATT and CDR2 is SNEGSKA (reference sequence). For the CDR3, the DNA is TGCAGTGCTAGAGATCAGAAGGAAGCCACAGGGCAGCAGTACTTC. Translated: CSARDQKEATGQQYF.

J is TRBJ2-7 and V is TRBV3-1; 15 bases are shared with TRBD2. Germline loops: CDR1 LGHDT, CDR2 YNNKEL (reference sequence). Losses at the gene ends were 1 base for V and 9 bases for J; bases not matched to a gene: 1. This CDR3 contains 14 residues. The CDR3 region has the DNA TGTGCCAGCAGCCAAGGGACTAGCGGGAGGGTGCAGTACTTC. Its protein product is CASSQGTSGRVQYF.

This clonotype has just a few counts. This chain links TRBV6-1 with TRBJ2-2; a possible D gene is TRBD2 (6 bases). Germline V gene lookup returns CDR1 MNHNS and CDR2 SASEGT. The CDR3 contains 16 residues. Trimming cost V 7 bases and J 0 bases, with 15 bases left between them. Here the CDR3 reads CASTYSGNTNTGELFF. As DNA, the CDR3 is TGTGCCAGCACCTATAGCGGAAATACGAACACCGGGGAGCTGTTTTTT.

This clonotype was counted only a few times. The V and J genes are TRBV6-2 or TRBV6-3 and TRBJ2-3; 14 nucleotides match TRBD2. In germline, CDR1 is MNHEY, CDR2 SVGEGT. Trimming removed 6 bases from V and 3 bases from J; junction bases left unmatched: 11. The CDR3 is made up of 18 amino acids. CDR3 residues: CASSPGTSGRYRTDTQYF. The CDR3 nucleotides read TGTGCCAGCAGCCCCGGGACTAGCGGGAGATATAGAACAGATACGCAGTATTTT.

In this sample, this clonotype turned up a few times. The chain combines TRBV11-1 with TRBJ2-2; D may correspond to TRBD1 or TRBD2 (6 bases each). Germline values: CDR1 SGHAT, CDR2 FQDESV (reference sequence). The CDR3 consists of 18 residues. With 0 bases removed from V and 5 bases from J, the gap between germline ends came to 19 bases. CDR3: CASSLASVGGPSTGELFF. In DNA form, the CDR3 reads TGTGCCAGCAGCTTAGCGTCTGTCGGGGGCCCGTCGACCGGGGAGCTGTTTTTT.

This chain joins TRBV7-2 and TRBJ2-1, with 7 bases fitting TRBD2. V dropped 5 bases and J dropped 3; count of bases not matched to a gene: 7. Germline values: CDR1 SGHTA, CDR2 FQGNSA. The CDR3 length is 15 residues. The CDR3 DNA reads TGTGCCAGCAGCCTCCACTCTAGCGGCTACAATGAGCAGTTCTTC. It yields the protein CASSLHSSGYNEQFF.

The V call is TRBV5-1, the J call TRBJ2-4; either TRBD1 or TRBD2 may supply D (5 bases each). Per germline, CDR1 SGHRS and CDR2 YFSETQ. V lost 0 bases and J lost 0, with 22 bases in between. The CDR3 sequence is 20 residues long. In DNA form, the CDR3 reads TGCGCCAGCAGCTTGGATCACCCCTCTGGGGACGGAAAAGCCAAAAACATTCAGTACTTC. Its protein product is CASSLDHPSGDGKAKNIQYF.

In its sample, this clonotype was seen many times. The chain's CDR3 is CASSPGQFMNTEAFF. The CDR3 DNA reads as TGTGCCAGCAGCCCAGGACAGTTTATGAACACTGAAGCTTTCTTT. The chain recombines TRBV7-2 with TRBJ1-1, with D possibly being TRBD1 (6 bases). Trimming left V 5 bases short and J 0 bases short, with 13 bases between. This CDR3 is 15 amino acids long. CDR1 SGHTA and CDR2 FQGNSA come from the germline V gene.

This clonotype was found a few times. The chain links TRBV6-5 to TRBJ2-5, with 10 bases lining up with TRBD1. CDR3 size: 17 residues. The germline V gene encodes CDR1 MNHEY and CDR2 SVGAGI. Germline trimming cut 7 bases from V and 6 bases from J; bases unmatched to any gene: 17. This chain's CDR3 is CASKKTGGGLILQTQYF. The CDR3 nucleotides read TGTGCCAGCAAGAAGACAGGGGGCGGCCTTATTCTGCAGACCCAGTACTTC.

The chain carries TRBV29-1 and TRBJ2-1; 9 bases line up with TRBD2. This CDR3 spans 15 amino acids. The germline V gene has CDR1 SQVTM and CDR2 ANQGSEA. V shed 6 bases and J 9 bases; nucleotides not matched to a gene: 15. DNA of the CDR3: TGCAGCGTGGGAGAGCGGGAGGTGTTAGTCGGTGAGCAGTTCTTC. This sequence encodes CSVGEREVLVGEQFF.

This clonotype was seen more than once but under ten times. CDR3 nucleotide sequence: TGCGCCAGCAGCCAAGGCTCCGGGACTCCATACAATGAGCAGTTCTTC. Translation gives CASSQGSGTPYNEQFF. The chain has TRBV4-1 and TRBJ2-1; D might be TRBD2 (6 bases). V lost 1 base to trimming and J lost 4 bases, with 14 bases between them. Germline V CDR1 and CDR2: MGHRA, YSYEKL. This CDR3 has 16 amino acids.

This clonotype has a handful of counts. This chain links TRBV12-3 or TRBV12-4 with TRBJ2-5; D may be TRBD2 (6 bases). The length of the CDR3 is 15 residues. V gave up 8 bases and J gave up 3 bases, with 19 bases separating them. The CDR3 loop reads CASAHYVGGEETQYF. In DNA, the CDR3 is TGTGCCAGCGCCCATTATGTGGGGGGAGAAGAGACCCAGTACTTC.

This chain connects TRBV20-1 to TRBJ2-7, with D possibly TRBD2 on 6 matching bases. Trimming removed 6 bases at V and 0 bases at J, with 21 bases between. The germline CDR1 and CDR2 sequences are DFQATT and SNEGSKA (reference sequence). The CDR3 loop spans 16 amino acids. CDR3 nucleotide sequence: TGCAGTGCGCTAGCTTCCCTAGCGCTGAACTCCTACGAGCAGTACTTC. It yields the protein CSALASLALNSYEQYF.